This T cell receptor beta chain was identified in a study of blood T cell repertoires in COVID-19. Study background: COVID-19 samples, acute and convalescent, were from the United States, Italy and Spain.

This clone was found once. In the original analysis: Reference gene primer amplification gave nucleated cell count estimates. Assay used: immunoSEQ multiplex PCR; TCRdb lists only in-frame clones, some missing. Clonal size and the V and J genes are those of that table, whereas D and trimming came from the DNA. The table lists 300,000 to 350,000 clones, around 91% of them singletons. Trimming took 8 bases from V and 3 from J; bases not matched to a gene: 5. CDR1 is MNHEY and CDR2 is SVGAGI in the germline V gene. The length of the CDR3 is 13 residues. This chain connects TRBV6-5 to TRBJ2-3; 7 nucleotides line up with TRBD1. The sequencing sample was made of peripheral blood. This clonotype was sampled from a woman between 18 and 30 years old who had recovered from COVID-19. The CDR3 loop reads CASLRRGTDTQYF. As DNA, the CDR3 is TGTGCCAGCCTCCGCAGGGGGACAGATACGCAGTATTTT.